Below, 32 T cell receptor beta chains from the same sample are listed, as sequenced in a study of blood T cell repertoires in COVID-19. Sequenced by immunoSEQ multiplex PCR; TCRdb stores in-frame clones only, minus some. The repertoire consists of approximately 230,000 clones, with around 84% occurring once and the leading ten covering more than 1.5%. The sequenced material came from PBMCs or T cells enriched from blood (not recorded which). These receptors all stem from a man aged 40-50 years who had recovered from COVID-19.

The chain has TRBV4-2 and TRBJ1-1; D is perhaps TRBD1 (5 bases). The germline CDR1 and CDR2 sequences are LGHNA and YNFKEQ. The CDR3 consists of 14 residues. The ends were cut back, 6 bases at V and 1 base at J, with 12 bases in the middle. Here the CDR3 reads CASSLGTTNTEAFF. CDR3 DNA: TGTGCCAGCAGTCTCGGGACTACGAACACTGAAGCTTTCTTT.

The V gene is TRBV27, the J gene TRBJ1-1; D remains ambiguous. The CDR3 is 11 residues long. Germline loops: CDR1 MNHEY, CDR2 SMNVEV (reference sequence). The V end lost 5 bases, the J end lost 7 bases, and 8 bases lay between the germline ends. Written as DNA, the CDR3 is TGTGCCAGCAGTCTAGGTCGTGAAGCTTTCTTT. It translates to CASSLGREAFF.

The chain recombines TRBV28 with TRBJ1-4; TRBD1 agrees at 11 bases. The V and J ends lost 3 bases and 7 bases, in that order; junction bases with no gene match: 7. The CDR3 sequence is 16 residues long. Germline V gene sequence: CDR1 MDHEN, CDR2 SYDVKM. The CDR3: CASSLWGQGVGEKLFF. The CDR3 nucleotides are TGTGCCAGCAGTTTGTGGGGACAGGGGGTAGGTGAAAAACTGTTTTTT.

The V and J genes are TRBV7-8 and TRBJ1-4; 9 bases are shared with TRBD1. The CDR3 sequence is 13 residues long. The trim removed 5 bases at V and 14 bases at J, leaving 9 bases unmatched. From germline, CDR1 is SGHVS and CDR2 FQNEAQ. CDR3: CASSALDRGGLFF. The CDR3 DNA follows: TGTGCCAGCAGCGCCCTGGACAGGGGAGGGCTGTTTTTT.

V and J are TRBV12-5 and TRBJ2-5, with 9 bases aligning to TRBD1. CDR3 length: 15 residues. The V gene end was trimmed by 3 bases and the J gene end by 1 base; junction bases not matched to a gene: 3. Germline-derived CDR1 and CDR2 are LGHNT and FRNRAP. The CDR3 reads CASGFTGGAQETQYF. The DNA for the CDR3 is TGTGCTAGTGGTTTTACAGGGGGCGCCCAAGAGACCCAGTACTTC.

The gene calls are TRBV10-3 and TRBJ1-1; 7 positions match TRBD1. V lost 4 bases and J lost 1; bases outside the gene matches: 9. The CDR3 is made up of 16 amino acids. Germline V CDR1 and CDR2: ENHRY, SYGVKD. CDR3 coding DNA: TGTGCCATCAGTGGGAAGGATAGACAGGGGAACACTGAAGCTTTCTTT. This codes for CAISGKDRQGNTEAFF.

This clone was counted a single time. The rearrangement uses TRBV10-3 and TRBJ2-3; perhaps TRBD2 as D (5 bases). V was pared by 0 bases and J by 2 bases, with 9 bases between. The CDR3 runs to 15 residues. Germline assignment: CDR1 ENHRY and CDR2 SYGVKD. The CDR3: CAISESSGNTDTQYF. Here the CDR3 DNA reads TGTGCCATCAGTGAGTCGAGCGGAAACACAGATACGCAGTATTTT.

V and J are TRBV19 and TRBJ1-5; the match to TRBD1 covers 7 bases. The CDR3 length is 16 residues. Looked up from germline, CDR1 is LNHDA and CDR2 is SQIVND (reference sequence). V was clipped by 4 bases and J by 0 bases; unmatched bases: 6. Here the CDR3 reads CASSTGQLNSNQPQHF. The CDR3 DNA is TGTGCCAGTAGTACGGGACAGTTAAATAGCAATCAGCCCCAGCATTTT.

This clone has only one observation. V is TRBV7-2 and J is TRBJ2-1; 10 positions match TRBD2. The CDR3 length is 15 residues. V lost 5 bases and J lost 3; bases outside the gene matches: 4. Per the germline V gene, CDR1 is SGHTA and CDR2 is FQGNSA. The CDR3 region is CASSPRLAGYNEQFF. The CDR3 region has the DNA TGTGCCAGCAGCCCCCGACTAGCGGGCTACAATGAGCAGTTCTTC.

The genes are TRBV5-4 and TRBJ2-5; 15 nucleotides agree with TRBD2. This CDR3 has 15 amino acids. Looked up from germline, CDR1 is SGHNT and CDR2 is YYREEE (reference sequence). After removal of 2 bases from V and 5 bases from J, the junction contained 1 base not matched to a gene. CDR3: CASSFGLAGGETQYF. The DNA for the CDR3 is TGTGCCAGCAGCTTCGGACTAGCGGGAGGGGAGACCCAGTACTTC.

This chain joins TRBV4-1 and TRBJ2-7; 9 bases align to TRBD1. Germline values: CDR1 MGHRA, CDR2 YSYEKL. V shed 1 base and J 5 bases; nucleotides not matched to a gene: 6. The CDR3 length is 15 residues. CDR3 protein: CASSQGDRGFNEQYF. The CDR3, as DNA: TGCGCCAGCAGCCAAGGAGACAGGGGGTTTAACGAGCAGTACTTC.

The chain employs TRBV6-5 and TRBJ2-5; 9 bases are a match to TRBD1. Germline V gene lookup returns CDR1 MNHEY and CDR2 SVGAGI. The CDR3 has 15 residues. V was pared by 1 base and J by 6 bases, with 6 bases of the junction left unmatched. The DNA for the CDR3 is TGTGCCAGCAGTTACTTTACAGGGGGCGGGCAGACCCAGTACTTC. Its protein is CASSYFTGGGQTQYF.

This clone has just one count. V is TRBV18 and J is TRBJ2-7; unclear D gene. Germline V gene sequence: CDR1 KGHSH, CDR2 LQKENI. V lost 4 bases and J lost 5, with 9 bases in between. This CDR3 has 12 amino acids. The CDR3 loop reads CASSQTQNEQYF. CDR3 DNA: TGTGCCAGCTCACAAACACAGAACGAGCAGTACTTC.

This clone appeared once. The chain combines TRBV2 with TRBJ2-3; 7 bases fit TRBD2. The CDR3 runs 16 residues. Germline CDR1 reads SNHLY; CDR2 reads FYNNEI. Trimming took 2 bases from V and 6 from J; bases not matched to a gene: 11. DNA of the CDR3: TGTGCCAGCAGTGAACGTTGGGCGGGGGATACGGATACGCAGTATTTT. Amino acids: CASSERWAGDTDTQYF.

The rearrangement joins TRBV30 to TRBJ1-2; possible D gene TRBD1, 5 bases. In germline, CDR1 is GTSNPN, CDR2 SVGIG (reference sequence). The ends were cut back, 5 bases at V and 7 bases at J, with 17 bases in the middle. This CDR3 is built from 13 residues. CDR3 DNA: TGTGCCTGGGTGGCTGACAGAGAACGTGGCTACACCTTC. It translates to CAWVADRERGYTF.

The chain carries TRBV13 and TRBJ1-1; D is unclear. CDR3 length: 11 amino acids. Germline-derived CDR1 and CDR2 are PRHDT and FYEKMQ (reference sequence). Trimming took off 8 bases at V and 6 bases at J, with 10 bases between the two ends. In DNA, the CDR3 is TGTGCCAGCGGCGCGGGCGCTGAAGCTTTCTTT. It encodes CASGAGAEAFF.

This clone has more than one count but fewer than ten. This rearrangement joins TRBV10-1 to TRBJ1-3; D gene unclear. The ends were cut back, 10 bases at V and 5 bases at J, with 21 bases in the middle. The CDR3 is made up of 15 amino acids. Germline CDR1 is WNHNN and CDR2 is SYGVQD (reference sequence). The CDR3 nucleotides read TGCGCCAACCCGGACTCCGGACGGCTCAGAAACACCATATATTTT. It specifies CANPDSGRLRNTIYF.

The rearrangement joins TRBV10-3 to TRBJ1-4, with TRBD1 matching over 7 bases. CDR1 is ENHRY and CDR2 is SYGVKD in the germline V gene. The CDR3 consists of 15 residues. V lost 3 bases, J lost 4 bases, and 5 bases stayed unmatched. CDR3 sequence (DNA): TGTGCCATCAGTGACCCGGGACAGAGTAATGAAAAACTGTTTTTT. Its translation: CAISDPGQSNEKLFF.

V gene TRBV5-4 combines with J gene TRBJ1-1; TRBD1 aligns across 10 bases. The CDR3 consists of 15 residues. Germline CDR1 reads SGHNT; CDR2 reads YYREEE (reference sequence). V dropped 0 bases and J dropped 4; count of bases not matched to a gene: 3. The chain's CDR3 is CASSLGRTGGTEAFF. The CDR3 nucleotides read TGTGCCAGCAGCTTGGGACGGACAGGGGGCACTGAAGCTTTCTTT.

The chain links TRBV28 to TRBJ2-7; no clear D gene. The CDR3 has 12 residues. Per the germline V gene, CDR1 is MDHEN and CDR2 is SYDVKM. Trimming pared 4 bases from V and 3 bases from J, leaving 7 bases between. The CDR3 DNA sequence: TGTGCCAGCAGTTCCCAGTACTACGAGCAGTACTTC. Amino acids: CASSSQYYEQYF.

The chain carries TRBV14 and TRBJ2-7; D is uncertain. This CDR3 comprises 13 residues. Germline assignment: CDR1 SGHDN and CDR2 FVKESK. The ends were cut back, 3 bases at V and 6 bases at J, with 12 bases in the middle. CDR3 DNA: TGTGCCAGCAGCCAGGTACACGGCGGCGAGCAGTACTTC. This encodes CASSQVHGGEQYF.

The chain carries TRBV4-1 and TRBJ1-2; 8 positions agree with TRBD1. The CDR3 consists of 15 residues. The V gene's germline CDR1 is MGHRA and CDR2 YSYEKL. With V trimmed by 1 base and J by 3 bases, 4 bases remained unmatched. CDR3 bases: TGCGCCAGCAGCCAAGTGGACAGGGAGGACTATGGCTACACCTTC. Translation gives CASSQVDREDYGYTF.

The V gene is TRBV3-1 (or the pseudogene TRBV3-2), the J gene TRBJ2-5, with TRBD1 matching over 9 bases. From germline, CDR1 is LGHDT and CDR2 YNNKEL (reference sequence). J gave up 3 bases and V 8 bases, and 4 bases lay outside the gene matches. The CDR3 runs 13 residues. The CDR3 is CASAGQGKETQYF. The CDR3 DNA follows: TGTGCCAGCGCCGGACAGGGGAAAGAGACCCAGTACTTC.

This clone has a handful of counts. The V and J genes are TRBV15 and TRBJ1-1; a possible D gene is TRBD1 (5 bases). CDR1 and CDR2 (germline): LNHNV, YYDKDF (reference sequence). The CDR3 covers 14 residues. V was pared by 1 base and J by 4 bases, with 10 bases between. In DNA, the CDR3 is TGTGCCACCAGCAGAGTCCAGGGCGGCACTGAAGCTTTCTTT. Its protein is CATSRVQGGTEAFF.

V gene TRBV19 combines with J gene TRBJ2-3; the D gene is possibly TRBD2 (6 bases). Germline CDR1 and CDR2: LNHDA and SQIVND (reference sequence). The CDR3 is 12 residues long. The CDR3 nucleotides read TGTGCAACACGGGGGAGCACAGATACGCAGTATTTT. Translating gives CATRGSTDTQYF.

This CDR3 is CASSSALAGVSEQYF. CDR3 DNA sequence: TGTGCCAGCAGCTCCGCCCTAGCGGGAGTATCCGAGCAGTACTTC. The chain recombines TRBV9 with TRBJ2-7; TRBD2 matches 10 bases. Germline V gene lookup returns CDR1 SGDLS and CDR2 YYNGEE. The CDR3 consists of 15 residues. With V trimmed by 4 bases and J by 6 bases, 10 bases remained unmatched.

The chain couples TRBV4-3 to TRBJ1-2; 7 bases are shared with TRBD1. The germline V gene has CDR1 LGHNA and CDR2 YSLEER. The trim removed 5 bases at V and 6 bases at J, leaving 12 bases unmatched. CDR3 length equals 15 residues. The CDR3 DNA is TGCGCCAGCAGCTTATTTAGACAGGGCGAAAATGGCTACACCTTC. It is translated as CASSLFRQGENGYTF.

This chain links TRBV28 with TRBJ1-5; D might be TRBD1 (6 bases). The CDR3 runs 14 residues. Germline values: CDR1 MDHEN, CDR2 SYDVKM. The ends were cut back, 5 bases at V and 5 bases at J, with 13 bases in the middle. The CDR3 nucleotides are TGTGCCAGCAGTGATAGGCAGGGGTATCAGCCCCAGCATTTT. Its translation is CASSDRQGYQPQHF.

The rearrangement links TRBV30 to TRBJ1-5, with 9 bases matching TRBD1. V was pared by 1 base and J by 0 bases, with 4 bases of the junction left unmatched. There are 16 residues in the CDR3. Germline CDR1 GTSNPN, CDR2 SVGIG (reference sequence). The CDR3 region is CAWSDRGRGSNQPQHF. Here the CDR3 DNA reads TGTGCCTGGAGTGACAGGGGGCGAGGTAGCAATCAGCCCCAGCATTTT.

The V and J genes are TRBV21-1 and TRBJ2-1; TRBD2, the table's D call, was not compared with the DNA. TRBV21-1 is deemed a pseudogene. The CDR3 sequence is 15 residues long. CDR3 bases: TGTGCCAGCAGCAGGAGGGACGGGAGTACACATGAGCAGTTCTTC. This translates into CASSRRDGSTHEQFF.

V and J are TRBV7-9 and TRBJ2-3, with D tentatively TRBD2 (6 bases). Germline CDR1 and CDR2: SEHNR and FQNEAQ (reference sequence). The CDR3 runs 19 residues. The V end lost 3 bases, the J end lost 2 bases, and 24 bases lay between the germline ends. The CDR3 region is CASSFLLIDRGRPTDTQYF. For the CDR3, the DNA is TGTGCCAGCAGCTTCTTACTCATCGATCGGGGGAGACCCACAGATACGCAGTATTTT. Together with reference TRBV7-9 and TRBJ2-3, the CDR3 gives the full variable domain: DTGVSQNPRHKITKRGQNVTFRCDPISEHNRLYWYRQTLGQGPEFLTYFQNEAQLEKSRLLSDRFSAERPKGSFSTLEIQRTEQGDSAMYLCASSFLLIDRGRPTDTQYFGPGTRLTVL.

CDR3 loop: CASSRLRDNNQPQHF. The CDR3 nucleotides read TGTGCCAGTAGCCGCCTCCGGGACAACAATCAGCCCCAGCATTTT. V usage is TRBV19 and J usage is TRBJ1-5, with a weak D call TRBD1 (6 bases). V was cut by 6 bases and J by 3 bases, with 15 bases left in between. Germline V lookup: CDR1 LNHDA, CDR2 SQIVND (reference sequence). CDR3 length: 15 residues.